Each of the 15 T cell receptor beta chains below was sequenced from the same sample in a study of blood T cell repertoires in COVID-19 (dated by TCRdb to 2018 to 2020). The library was produced with the immunoSEQ multiplex PCR assay. TCRdb mirrors the immuneACCESS table, restricted to in-frame sequences. Some clones are absent from its copies; in checked studies, under half trace to an unresolved V gene, and the reason for the others is unknown. The sample table records roughly 170,000 clones; around nine tenths of these occur just once. The biggest ten clones account for 0.7% to 0.9% of the sample. Sequencing used peripheral blood. These receptor sequences come from a woman under 30 who had recovered from COVID-19.

The V gene is TRBV2, the J gene TRBJ1-2; 8 positions match TRBD1. The CDR3 totals 13 residues. Germline CDR1 reads SNHLY; CDR2 reads FYNNEI. V dropped 4 bases and J dropped 8; count of bases not matched to a gene: 6. The CDR3 nucleotides read TGTGCCAGCAGTGGACAGGGGTTCGAAGGCTACACCTTC. Its protein is CASSGQGFEGYTF. The full variable domain, its missing parts supplied by reference TRBV2 and TRBJ1-2, is EPEVTQTPSHQVTQMGQEVILRCVPISNHLYFYWYRQILGQKVEFLVSFYNNEISEKSEIFDDQFSVERPDGSNFTLKIRSTKLEDSAMYFCASSGQGFEGYTFGSGTRLTVV.

CDR3 loop: CASATLGADTQYF. The CDR3 DNA reads TGTGCTAGTGCGACCCTGGGAGCCGATACGCAGTATTTT. The rearrangement links TRBV12-5 to TRBJ2-3; D might be TRBD2 (5 bases). In germline, CDR1 is LGHNT, CDR2 FRNRAP. The CDR3 covers 13 residues. V was clipped by 7 bases and J by 6 bases, with 14 bases between them.

This chain joins TRBV27 and TRBJ2-1; TRBD1 matches 8 bases. The length of the CDR3 is 16 residues. Germline V CDR1 and CDR2: MNHEY, SMNVEV (reference sequence). J gave up 6 bases and V 8 bases, and 15 bases lay outside the gene matches. Here the CDR3 reads CASRPPPTGARNEQFF. CDR3 DNA: TGTGCCAGCCGACCTCCTCCGACAGGGGCTCGCAATGAGCAGTTCTTC.

The chain employs TRBV6-6 and TRBJ2-3, with D possibly matching TRBD1 (6 bases). Germline loops: CDR1 MNHNY, CDR2 SVGAGI (reference sequence). The CDR3 is made up of 13 amino acids. V was trimmed by 5 bases and J by 4 bases, leaving 10 bases between them. Here the CDR3 reads CASSPAGADTQYF. The CDR3 region has the DNA TGTGCCAGCAGTCCGGCAGGGGCAGATACGCAGTATTTT.

This chain uses TRBV15 with TRBJ2-3, with TRBD2 matching 13 bases. V trimming: 0 bases; J trimming: 7 bases; junction bases outside the gene matches: 7. From germline, CDR1 is LNHNV and CDR2 YYDKDF (reference sequence). The CDR3 is made up of 17 amino acids. DNA of the CDR3: TGTGCCACCAGCAGAGATGGCACTAGCGGGGGGGCCTATACGCAGTATTTT. Translated: CATSRDGTSGGAYTQYF.

This chain joins TRBV9 and TRBJ1-4, with a weak D call TRBD1 (6 bases). Germline CDR1 is SGDLS and CDR2 is YYNGEE. There are 14 residues in the CDR3. Trimming stripped 0 bases from V and 5 bases from J, with 8 bases between. As DNA, the CDR3 is TGTGCCAGCAGCGTAGCGGGGGGCAATGAAAAACTGTTTTTT. Amino acid sequence: CASSVAGGNEKLFF.

The gene calls are TRBV5-5 and TRBJ1-4; a possible D gene is TRBD1 (5 bases). Trimming took 2 bases from V and 8 from J, leaving 16 bases between them. The CDR3 is made up of 15 amino acids. Germline CDR1 reads SGHKS; CDR2 reads YYEKEE (reference sequence). DNA for the CDR3: TGTGCCAGCAGCTTTAGGGAGGGACTAAGCGAAAAACTGTTTTTT. Its translation is CASSFREGLSEKLFF.

J is TRBJ2-7 and V is TRBV3-1 (or the pseudogene TRBV3-2); 9 positions agree with TRBD2. V shed 2 bases and J 7 bases; nucleotides not matched to a gene: 12. Germline values: CDR1 LGHDT, CDR2 YNNKEL (reference sequence). The CDR3 contains 16 residues. The CDR3 is CASSQPGPAGGREQYV. The CDR3 nucleotides are TGTGCCAGCAGCCAACCCGGGCCAGCGGGAGGACGGGAGCAGTACGTC.

The V gene is TRBV3-1 (or the pseudogene TRBV3-2), the J gene TRBJ1-5; D gene ambiguous. Germline V gives CDR1 LGHDT, CDR2 YNNKEL (reference sequence). This CDR3 region has 16 residues. V lost 4 bases and J lost 1, with 14 bases in between. CDR3 in DNA: TGTGCCAGCAGCCTCCATACCGACACGAGCAATCAGCCCCAGCATTTT. It yields the protein CASSLHTDTSNQPQHF.

In nucleotides, the CDR3 is TGTGCCAGCAGCGCGACAGGGGGCGATTCCATATATTTT. It translates to CASSATGGDSIYF. J is TRBJ1-3 and V is TRBV5-4; 10 bases match TRBD1. Germline V gene data show CDR1 as SGHNT and CDR2 as YYREEE (reference sequence). CDR3 length: 13 amino acids. V gave up 4 bases and J gave up 11 bases; unmatched junction bases: 6.

The V gene is TRBV30, the J gene TRBJ2-1, with D maybe TRBD1 (6 bases). Deletions cut 4 bases from V and 2 bases from J, with 21 bases between. The length of the CDR3 is 17 residues. Germline V gene data show CDR1 as GTSNPN and CDR2 as SVGIG (reference sequence). CDR3 protein: CAWTPTSGDRTYNEQFF. CDR3 sequence (DNA): TGTGCCTGGACCCCAACGAGTGGAGACAGGACCTACAATGAGCAGTTCTTC.

The chain combines TRBV11-2 with TRBJ2-7; 12 positions agree with TRBD2. CDR1 and CDR2 (germline): SGHAT, FQNNGV. V gave up 5 bases and J gave up 4 bases; unmatched junction bases: 6. The CDR3 contains 15 residues. The CDR3 loop is CASSQRTSGVYEQYF. The DNA for the CDR3 is TGTGCCAGCAGCCAAAGGACTAGCGGGGTTTACGAGCAGTACTTC.

The chain is built from TRBV13 and TRBJ2-3; D gene uncertain. Germline V CDR1 and CDR2: PRHDT, FYEKMQ (reference sequence). The CDR3 has 13 residues. V shed 4 bases and J shed 1 base, with 6 bases lying between them. CDR3 loop: CASSSRGTDTQYF. The CDR3 DNA reads TGTGCCAGCAGCTCCCGAGGCACAGATACGCAGTATTTT.

This chain links TRBV28 with TRBJ2-7; D is possibly TRBD1 (5 bases). Germline CDR1 and CDR2: MDHEN and SYDVKM. The germline V and J ends were trimmed by 9 bases and 5 bases, with 17 bases remaining between them. The CDR3 is 13 amino acids. CDR3 amino acids: CASSVGAMNEQYF. In nucleotides, the CDR3 is TGTGCCAGTTCGGTAGGGGCGATGAACGAGCAGTACTTC. The variable domain in full, completed from reference TRBV28 and TRBJ2-7, reads DVKVTQSSRYLVKRTGEKVFLECVQDMDHENMFWYRQDPGLGLRLIYFSYDVKMKEKGDIPEGYSVSREKKERFSLILESASTNQTSMYLCASSVGAMNEQYFGPGTRLTVT.

The count of this clone is one. The chain joins TRBV7-2 to TRBJ2-4; TRBD2 matches at 9 bases. Germline lookup yields CDR1 SGHTA and CDR2 FQGNSA. The CDR3 sequence is 14 residues long. V lost 9 bases to trimming and J lost 3 bases; unmatched junction nucleotides: 6. CDR3 DNA sequence: TGTGCCAGTAGCGGGGGAGGGGACAAAAACATTCAGTACTTC. Protein product: CASSGGGDKNIQYF.